The 31 T cell receptor beta chains below all came from one sample that was sequenced in a study of cytomegalovirus exposure and HLA in healthy donors. PCR primers comprised 60 Vbeta and 13 Jbeta primers. Only in-frame clones appear in the TCRdb table, and some are missing; sequencing was by immunoSEQ multiplex PCR. The sample comprises some 70,000 clones, 75% to 80% of which are singletons, and 6.5% to 8.5% rests with the top ten. Sequencing input: PBMCs. These receptors all stem from a man in his late teens or twenties in good health and CMV-seropositive.

The genes are TRBV4-1 and TRBJ2-3, with a possible D match to TRBD2 (5 bases). The V end was cut by 0 bases, the J end by 4 bases, with 11 bases between. The germline V gene has CDR1 MGHRA and CDR2 YSYEKL. The CDR3 runs 15 residues. The CDR3 DNA follows: TGCGCCAGCAGCCAAGATAGGCCCGGGGCAGATACGCAGTATTTT. Translating it yields CASSQDRPGADTQYF.

The chain carries TRBV6-1 and TRBJ1-2; a possible D gene is TRBD1 (6 bases). V gave up 5 bases and J gave up 8 bases, with 12 bases separating them. The V gene's germline CDR1 is MNHNS and CDR2 SASEGT. This CDR3 has 12 residues. The CDR3 reads CASSPGASGYTF. Written as DNA, the CDR3 is TGTGCCAGCAGTCCAGGGGCTAGCGGCTACACCTTC.

In nucleotides, the CDR3 is TGCAGCGTTGAACCGGGGGAGGAAGCTTTCTTT. Residues: CSVEPGEEAFF. The chain uses TRBV29-1 and TRBJ1-1, with D tentatively TRBD1 (5 bases). This CDR3 has 11 residues. Germline CDR1 SQVTM, CDR2 ANQGSEA. The V gene lost 2 bases and the J gene lost 8 bases, with 9 bases spanning the gap.

The chain links TRBV18 to TRBJ2-1; D is unresolved. This CDR3 is built from 13 residues. Trimming cost V 1 base and J 8 bases, with 9 bases left between them. From germline, CDR1 is KGHSH and CDR2 LQKENI. This chain's CDR3 is CASSPLLIDEQFF. CDR3 coding DNA: TGTGCCAGCTCACCACTACTAATCGATGAGCAGTTCTTC.

This clone has more than one count but fewer than ten. This chain uses TRBV28 with TRBJ1-1; 7 nucleotides match TRBD1. The CDR3 length is 15 residues. The J segment lost 11 bases and the V segment lost 2 bases, leaving 14 bases of the junction unmatched. Germline V gene lookup returns CDR1 MDHEN and CDR2 SYDVKM. The CDR3 sequence: CASSLRFTGDPWAFF. The CDR3 DNA is TGTGCCAGCAGTTTACGCTTCACAGGGGACCCCTGGGCTTTCTTT.

The chain combines TRBV4-2 with TRBJ2-7, with TRBD1 as a possible D gene (5 bases). Trimming pared 4 bases from V and 1 base from J, leaving 11 bases between. Germline CDR1 reads LGHNA; CDR2 reads YNFKEQ. The CDR3 is 14 amino acids. Here the CDR3 reads CASSLYAGSYEQYF. The CDR3 nucleotides read TGTGCCAGCAGCCTCTACGCAGGGTCCTACGAGCAGTACTTC.

This chain connects TRBV6-5 to TRBJ2-1; 9 positions match TRBD2. Per the germline V gene, CDR1 is MNHEY and CDR2 is SVGAGI. With 2 bases clipped from V and 5 bases from J, the junction kept 4 bases outside the gene matches. The CDR3 has 15 residues. CDR3 bases: TGTGCCAGCAGTTACGACGGACTAGCGAACAATGAGCAGTTCTTC. This translates into CASSYDGLANNEQFF.

This clone was observed a few times. The chain links TRBV29-1 to TRBJ1-2; D may be TRBD1 (5 bases). Trimming took 0 bases from V and 4 from J, leaving 12 bases between them. Germline V gene data show CDR1 as SQVTM and CDR2 as ANQGSEA. This CDR3 contains 14 residues. Written as DNA, the CDR3 is TGCAGCGTTGAAGAAGGGGTAAAGTTCTATGGCTACACCTTC. Its translation is CSVEEGVKFYGYTF.

This chain joins TRBV7-8 and TRBJ2-1; tentatively, D is TRBD2 (6 bases). Trimming took 0 bases from V and 3 from J, leaving 9 bases between them. From germline, CDR1 is SGHVS and CDR2 FQNEAQ. The CDR3 sequence is 15 residues long. CDR3: CASSLARGYYNEQFF. The CDR3 nucleotides are TGTGCCAGCAGCTTAGCGCGGGGTTACTACAATGAGCAGTTCTTC. Full variable domain (missing parts from reference TRBV7-8 and TRBJ2-1): GAGVSQSPRYKVAKRGQDVALRCDPISGHVSLFWYQQALGQGPEFLTYFQNEAQLDKSGLPSDRFFAERPEGSVSTLKIQRTQQEDSAVYLCASSLARGYYNEQFFGPGTRLTVL.

The gene calls are TRBV6-5 and TRBJ2-7; TRBD1 aligns across 9 bases. Germline V gene sequence: CDR1 MNHEY, CDR2 SVGAGI. V was pared by 5 bases and J by 5 bases, with 7 bases of the junction left unmatched. CDR3 length: 14 amino acids. The CDR3 loop is CASSTRDRVNEQYF. CDR3 coding DNA: TGTGCCAGCAGTACCCGGGACAGGGTGAACGAGCAGTACTTC.

This clone was detected only once. The chain employs TRBV9 and TRBJ1-5; D is perhaps TRBD1 (6 bases). Germline values: CDR1 SGDLS, CDR2 YYNGEE. The CDR3 totals 15 residues. Trimming shortened V by 0 bases and J by 2 bases, and 9 bases separated the two germline ends. CDR3: CASSVEAGGNQPQHF. DNA for the CDR3: TGTGCCAGCAGCGTAGAGGCAGGGGGCAATCAGCCCCAGCATTTT.

The rearrangement joins TRBV4-1 to TRBJ2-3; D gene uncertain. Looked up from germline, CDR1 is MGHRA and CDR2 is YSYEKL. V lost 1 base and J 0 bases, leaving 11 bases between the germline ends. This CDR3 region has 16 residues. CDR3 DNA sequence: TGCGCCAGCAGCCAAGTCAACCTAGTGAGCACAGATACGCAGTATTTT. Its translation: CASSQVNLVSTDTQYF.

J is TRBJ2-1 and V is TRBV29-1; 14 nucleotides line up with TRBD2. There are 15 residues in the CDR3. V lost 6 bases to trimming and J lost 7 bases; unmatched junction nucleotides: 8. Germline CDR1 SQVTM, CDR2 ANQGSEA. The CDR3 nucleotides read TGCAGCGTCCTGGGACTAGCGGGAGAAATGAATGAGCAGTTCTTC. It specifies CSVLGLAGEMNEQFF.

V is TRBV30 and J is TRBJ1-5; 7 bases agree with TRBD1. Germline V gene sequence: CDR1 GTSNPN, CDR2 SVGIG (reference sequence). V lost 2 bases, J lost 5 bases, and 6 bases stayed unmatched. The CDR3 runs 14 residues. CDR3 DNA sequence: TGTGCCTGGAGTCATAGGACAGGAGATCAGCCCCAGCATTTT. It encodes CAWSHRTGDQPQHF.

V usage is TRBV30 and J usage is TRBJ2-7; the D gene is possibly TRBD1 (6 bases). The V gene lost 4 bases and the J gene lost 2 bases, with 15 bases spanning the gap. There are 14 residues in the CDR3. Germline CDR1 and CDR2: GTSNPN and SVGIG (reference sequence). CDR3 nucleotide sequence: TGTGCCTGGACCCCCGGGACAAACGCCTACGAGCAGTACTTC. Translated, it gives CAWTPGTNAYEQYF.

The V and J genes are TRBV5-4 and TRBJ1-2; a possible D gene is TRBD1 (5 bases). CDR3 length: 14 amino acids. Trimming pared 5 bases from V and 3 bases from J, leaving 14 bases between. Germline CDR1 and CDR2: SGHNT and YYREEE (reference sequence). The CDR3 loop is CASRFGRGDYGYTF. The DNA for the CDR3 is TGTGCCAGCAGATTTGGGCGGGGCGACTATGGCTACACCTTC. The complete variable domain, with remaining parts taken from reference TRBV5-4 and TRBJ1-2, reads ETGVTQSPTHLIKTRGQQVTLRCSSQSGHNTVSWYQQALGQGPQFIFQYYREEENGRGNFPPRFSGLQFPNYSSELNVNALELDDSALYLCASRFGRGDYGYTFGSGTRLTVV.

The rearrangement uses TRBV10-3 and TRBJ2-7; 9 nucleotides agree with TRBD1. The ends lost 2 bases at V and 0 bases at J; junction bases unmatched: 2. Germline CDR1 and CDR2: ENHRY and SYGVKD. The CDR3 totals 15 residues. The CDR3 DNA reads as TGTGCCATCAGTGAGAACAGGGGGCTCTCCTACGAGCAGTACTTC. Translation gives CAISENRGLSYEQYF.

The CDR3 sequence: CSVEDGNRGTFRSGANVLTF. DNA of the CDR3: TGCAGCGTTGAAGATGGGAACAGGGGGACCTTTCGCTCTGGGGCCAACGTCCTGACTTTC. V usage is TRBV29-1 and J usage is TRBJ2-6; TRBD1 matches at 8 bases. Germline V gene data show CDR1 as SQVTM and CDR2 as ANQGSEA. The CDR3 loop spans 20 amino acids. V lost 0 bases and J lost 0; bases outside the gene matches: 13.

The V and J genes are TRBV30 and TRBJ1-5; 8 positions agree with TRBD1. The CDR3 covers 14 residues. The V gene end was trimmed by 3 bases and the J gene end by 4 bases; junction bases not matched to a gene: 5. Germline-derived CDR1 and CDR2 are GTSNPN and SVGIG (reference sequence). CDR3 sequence: CAWRRRQGNQPQHF. The CDR3, as DNA: TGTGCCTGGAGACGGCGACAGGGGAATCAGCCCCAGCATTTT.

The chain couples TRBV27 to TRBJ1-1; 9 bases agree with TRBD1. Germline loops: CDR1 MNHEY, CDR2 SMNVEV (reference sequence). This CDR3 is built from 12 residues. V lost 5 bases and J lost 10; bases outside the gene matches: 5. DNA of the CDR3: TGTGCCAGCAGTCTTGGACAGGGGACAGCTTTCTTT. Its protein is CASSLGQGTAFF.

The V call is TRBV6-5, the J call TRBJ2-3; D is uncertain. Trimming removed 3 bases from V and 0 bases from J, with 7 bases in between. The CDR3 has 14 residues. Looked up from germline, CDR1 is MNHEY and CDR2 is SVGAGI. DNA of the CDR3: TGTGCCAGCAGTTATGGCGGTAGCACAGATACGCAGTATTTT. Its translation: CASSYGGSTDTQYF.

The chain couples TRBV6-5 to TRBJ1-1; maybe TRBD1 (6 bases). This CDR3 is built from 15 residues. Between the trimmed V and J ends, which lost 1 base and 11 bases, there was a span of 20 bases. The V gene's germline CDR1 is MNHEY and CDR2 SVGAGI. The CDR3 is CASSYYPGGGTWAFF. The CDR3 DNA reads TGTGCCAGCAGTTACTATCCCGGCGGGGGGACATGGGCTTTCTTT.

The chain employs TRBV5-1 and TRBJ1-1; 7 nucleotides match TRBD1. This CDR3 region has 15 residues. V lost 4 bases, J lost 2 bases, and 8 bases stayed unmatched. The germline V gene encodes CDR1 SGHRS and CDR2 YFSETQ. The CDR3 here is CASSPRGQPNTEAFF. Here the CDR3 DNA reads TGCGCCAGCAGCCCCAGGGGACAGCCAAACACTGAAGCTTTCTTT.

The V call is TRBV4-2, the J call TRBJ2-3, with 7 bases lining up with TRBD2. CDR3 length equals 19 residues. Unmatched junction bases numbered 16, after V lost 0 bases and J lost 4 bases. Germline V gives CDR1 LGHNA, CDR2 YNFKEQ. DNA of the CDR3: TGTGCCAGCAGCCAAGATAGAGCGGTGGGAGCGGGAACGGCAGATACGCAGTATTTT. Translation gives CASSQDRAVGAGTADTQYF.

The chain couples TRBV10-1 to TRBJ1-1, with TRBD1 matching over 11 bases. Germline CDR1 WNHNN, CDR2 SYGVQD (reference sequence). V was pared by 2 bases and J by 4 bases, with 3 bases of the junction left unmatched. The CDR3 extends over 15 amino acids. Here the CDR3 DNA reads TGCGCCAGCAGTGAGGGGACAGGGGGAAGCACTGAAGCTTTCTTT. It specifies CASSEGTGGSTEAFF.

The rearrangement joins TRBV5-1 to TRBJ1-1, with D hard to call. CDR3 length: 12 amino acids. The ends were cut back, 4 bases at V and 2 bases at J, with 6 bases in the middle. Germline values: CDR1 SGHRS, CDR2 YFSETQ. This chain's CDR3 is CASSLTNTEAFF. The DNA for the CDR3 is TGCGCCAGCAGCCTAACTAACACTGAAGCTTTCTTT.

V usage is TRBV11-2 and J usage is TRBJ2-5; D gene ambiguous. The CDR3 spans 12 residues. The V end lost 2 bases, the J end lost 4 bases, and 5 bases lay between the germline ends. Per germline, CDR1 SGHAT and CDR2 FQNNGV. The CDR3 is CASSLSPETQYF. As DNA, the CDR3 is TGTGCCAGCAGCTTAAGCCCAGAGACCCAGTACTTC.

This sequence joins TRBV27 and TRBJ2-5, with 8 bases matching TRBD1. Germline trimming cut 6 bases from V and 5 bases from J; bases unmatched to any gene: 8. The length of the CDR3 is 14 residues. Germline V gene data show CDR1 as MNHEY and CDR2 as SMNVEV (reference sequence). CDR3 region: CASSLSGGYETQYF. The CDR3 DNA reads as TGTGCCAGCAGCTTGTCAGGGGGCTACGAGACCCAGTACTTC.

The V call is TRBV13, the J call TRBJ1-5; D perhaps matches TRBD1 (5 bases). CDR1 is PRHDT and CDR2 is FYEKMQ in the germline V gene (reference sequence). V lost 4 bases and J 0 bases, leaving 13 bases between the germline ends. This CDR3 has 16 amino acids. CDR3 loop: CASSSGGGYSNQPQHF. Written as DNA, the CDR3 is TGTGCCAGCAGCTCCGGGGGGGGTTATAGCAATCAGCCCCAGCATTTT.

The V call is TRBV29-1, the J call TRBJ2-1; weak D call: TRBD2 (6 bases). The CDR3 is 13 residues long. The germline V gene has CDR1 SQVTM and CDR2 ANQGSEA. V was cut by 2 bases and J by 8 bases, with 13 bases left in between. The CDR3 is CSVERAGTDEQFF. The CDR3 DNA is TGCAGCGTTGAAAGGGCGGGAACCGATGAGCAGTTCTTC.

The chain uses TRBV14 and TRBJ2-6; 8 nucleotides align to TRBD1. J was trimmed by 2 bases and V by 3 bases; bases with no gene match: 9. The CDR3 is 18 amino acids. CDR1 and CDR2 from the germline V gene are SGHDN and FVKESK. The CDR3: CASSHSGTGRPGANVLTF. In nucleotides, the CDR3 is TGTGCCAGCAGCCACTCCGGGACAGGACGGCCTGGGGCCAACGTCCTGACTTTC.